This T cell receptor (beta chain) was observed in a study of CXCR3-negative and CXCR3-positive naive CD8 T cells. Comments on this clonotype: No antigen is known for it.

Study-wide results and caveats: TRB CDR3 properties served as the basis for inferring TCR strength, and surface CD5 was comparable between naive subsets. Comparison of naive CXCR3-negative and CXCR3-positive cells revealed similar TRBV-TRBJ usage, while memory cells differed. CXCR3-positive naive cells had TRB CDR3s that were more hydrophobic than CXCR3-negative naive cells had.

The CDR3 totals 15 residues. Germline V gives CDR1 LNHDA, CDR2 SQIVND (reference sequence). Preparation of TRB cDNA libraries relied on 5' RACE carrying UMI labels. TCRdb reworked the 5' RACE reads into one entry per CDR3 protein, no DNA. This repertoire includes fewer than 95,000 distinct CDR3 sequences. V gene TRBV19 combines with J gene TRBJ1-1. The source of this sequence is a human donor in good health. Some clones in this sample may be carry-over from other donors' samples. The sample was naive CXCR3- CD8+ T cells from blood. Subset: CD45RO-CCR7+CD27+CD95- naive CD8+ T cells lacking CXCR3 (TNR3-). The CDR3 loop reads CASLYSGGMNTEAFF. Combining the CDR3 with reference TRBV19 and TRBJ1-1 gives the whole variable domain DGGITQSPKYLFRKEGQNVTLSCEQNLNHDAMYWYRQDPGQGLRLIYYSQIVNDFQKGDIAEGYSVSREKKESFPLTVTSAQKNPTAFYLCASLYSGGMNTEAFFGQGTRLTVV.